This entry features one T cell receptor (beta chain) sequence. The antigen is not known. V was pared by 5 bases and J by 7 bases, with 3 bases of the junction left unmatched. Germline V gene data show CDR1 as SGHTA and CDR2 as FQGTGA. The CDR3 runs 12 residues. Sampled while nominally healthy, donors likely had unrecorded immune exposures. The PCR had 60 Vbeta and 13 Jbeta primers. Libraries were prepared by immunoSEQ multiplex PCR; TCRdb keeps only in-frame clonotypes and omits some of them. The sample yields roughly 120,000 clones, 75% to 85% seen once. This specimen comes from a study of cytomegalovirus exposure and HLA in healthy donors. Broader study findings: Most subjects' HLA-A and HLA-B alleles were reportedly predicted from TCR beta sequences. Relative to equally common others, HLA-associated TCR beta chains showed greater clonal expansion in a later analysis. Links to common viral pathogens appeared, in a later analysis, for several of the most significant clusters.

This sequence joins TRBV7-3 and TRBJ1-1, with 8 nucleotides matching TRBD1. This sequence was found in a young man in good health and CMV-seronegative. Sequenced: PBMCs. In nucleotides, the CDR3 is TGTGCCAGCAGCGACAGGGGCGGTGAAGCTTTCTTT. It yields the protein CASSDRGGEAFF.